This T cell receptor (beta chain) was recovered during a study of T-cell memory formation after mild COVID-19. In the study overall: TCR clusters were mostly confined to one donor each. Study-level results: There was no confirmation that second-wave clones peaking on day 37 were SARS-CoV-2 specific.

The table lists this clonotype with a few counts. Its antigen is undetermined. The CDR3 has 16 amino acids. The V gene lost 3 bases and the J gene lost 7 bases, with 22 bases spanning the gap. CDR1 and CDR2 (germline): SQVTM, ANQGSEA. Constant-segment primers were used for 5'RACE, and the resulting TCR alpha and TCR beta cDNA libraries carried sample barcodes and UMIs. Via MiXCR, TCRdb re-called the 5' RACE reads, giving one row per CDR3 protein. The table has 550,000 to 700,000 distinct CDR3 sequences, 15% to 20% seen once. Specimen: PBMCs or a T cell subset sorted from them (not recorded which). The chain joins TRBV29-1 to TRBJ2-1; D not resolved. The sequence was obtained from an adult woman who had mild COVID-19 (a few samples of this study predate the infection). Cell type and time point are not known. The CDR3 DNA follows: TGCAGCGTTGACGGAAGCGCCGAGCCCTATACGAATGAGCAGTTCTTC. As protein: CSVDGSAEPYTNEQFF.